Detailed here is one T cell receptor (beta chain). The clone's antigen remains unknown. No base quality values were provided; no much bigger clone lies one nucleotide off. Genomic DNA underwent TCRB CDR3 sequencing using the immunoSEQ assay. As for how the authors treated the data: When patient CD8+ clones exceeding 1% were checked against published virus-specific TCRB sequences, only a few matched. Only productive TCRB rearrangements were included in the analyses. Clonality was expressed as a Shannon entropy-based productive clonality index, with each clone defined by a unique TCRB CDR3 sequence. Repertoire overlap between two samples was calculated from the template counts of each clone relative to total templates per sample. Flow cytometry-measured V-gene usage correlated with V-gene usage from TCRB sequencing, with a Spearman r of 0.55 to 0.7. The table comes from immuneACCESS by way of TCRdb, which keeps in-frame sequences with V and J called. Part of the clones is missing from these tables; in studies checked, under half for an unresolved V gene and the rest for unknown reasons. V and J calls and clone size follow that table, whereas D and trimming were derived from the DNA. This sample gives some 7,400 clones in total; around 91% of them show up just once. The top ten clonotypes cover 26% of the sample.

Positive magnetic bead selection on an AutoMACS was used to isolate CD4+ and CD8+ cells, with flow cytometry used to check purity. Clonal expansions were first screened by flow cytometry with a TCR V beta antibody panel, then characterized by TCRB deep sequencing of sorted CD8+ fractions. Peripheral blood mononuclear cells were isolated by Ficoll-Paque PLUS density gradient separation. DNA was extracted from CD4-enriched, CD8-enriched or PBMC samples with Nucleospin Tissue or Tissue XS kits and quantified with a Qubit 2.0 fluorometer. CDR1 and CDR2, looked up from the germline V gene, are WSHSY and SAAADI. Trimming costs V 5 bases and J 10 bases, and their ends lie 14 bases apart. The CDR3 runs 12 residues from the cysteine to the phenylalanine. Only the CDR3 part of the read is kept: 36 bases, read in frame from the first base. This sample was taken from a study of somatic mutations in cytotoxic T cells in rheumatoid arthritis listed by TCRdb under 2017. Regarding the study in general: Peripheral blood (30 ml EDTA) was collected from patients immediately after diagnosis and before any treatment began. Some V beta antibody-stained T-cell populations were flow-sorted on a FACSAria II or Sony SH800 at nearly 100% purity, and sorted V beta1+ cells also underwent TCRB sequencing. Whether expanded CD8+ T-cell clones in untreated, newly diagnosed rheumatoid arthritis carry somatic mutations was the study question, and clonality was characterized with TCRB deep sequencing. For some 68 rheumatoid arthritis patients and more than 15 healthy controls, TCRB deep sequencing was carried out. Patients and controls did not essentially differ in median age, which was nearly identical between the groups.

Findings and caveats that apply to the study as a whole: No adjustment for multiple comparisons was made for the slight TRBV07 underrepresentation in patients. Viral specificity could not be ruled out by absence from virus-specific databases, and the antigen targets of the expanded CD8+ clones remained unknown. Healthy controls showed no age-related increase in CD8+ clonality, whereas patients did (Spearman r of about 0.53). CD8+ T-cell clonality did not differ significantly between rheumatoid arthritis patients and age-matched healthy controls. The largest CD8+ clone made up more than 20% of CD8+ cells in about an eighth of the 65 patients, and blood and synovial fluid shared several identical CD8+ TCRB sequences.

The sample taken for sequencing was CD8+ T cells sorted from blood. The clonotype comes from a woman aged 65 to 85 with rheumatoid arthritis. The rearrangement joined TRBV10-2 to TRBJ2-5; TRBD2 is perhaps the D gene, given 7 matching bases. The CDR3 region: CASSLGGDGQYF. The nucleotides are TGCGCCAGCAGTCTAGGGGGGGACGGCCAGTACTTC.